Presented here are 26 T cell receptor beta chains from one specimen sequenced in a study of blood T cells in healthy people across ages (dated by TCRdb to between 2015 and 2016). The library was built by means of 5' RACE. The instrument was an Illumina HiSeq 2500. A second about 7 to 12 cycle PCR used a sample-barcoded 5' primer and a J-beta primer mix. The public sequencing data were trimmed at Q25 with fastp and processed into clonotypes with MiXCR by TCRdb, which kept only in-frame beta chains. CDR3 protein duplicates are merged, each entry listing the most common genes and DNA. The sample has about 970,000 distinct CDR3 sequences on record, around 54% of them singletons. About 21% of the sample comes from the top ten. Sequenced material: blood. Receptors were obtained from a woman aged 60-75 years in good health.

As DNA, the CDR3 is TGTGCCAGCAGTGAGGCGGTACAAGAGACCCAGTACTTC. It translates to CASSEAVQETQYF. The chain recombines TRBV2 with TRBJ2-5; no definite D call. Between the trimmed V and J ends, which lost 3 bases and 2 bases, there was a span of 7 bases. CDR3 length: 13 residues. The V gene's germline CDR1 is SNHLY and CDR2 FYNNEI.

This clonotype came up a few times. The CDR3 reads CASSISADAGNIQYF. For the CDR3, the DNA is TGTGCCAGCAGCATATCGGCCGACGCGGGAAACATTCAGTACTTC. The chain combines TRBV7-9 with TRBJ2-4; tentative D call: TRBD2 (5 bases). V was clipped by 5 bases and J by 6 bases, with 17 bases between them. CDR1 is SEHNR and CDR2 is FQNEAQ in the germline V gene (reference sequence). The CDR3 consists of 15 residues.

The J gene is TRBJ2-1, the V gene TRBV6-4; tentatively, D is TRBD1 or TRBD2 (9 bases each). The germline gives CDR1 MRHNA, CDR2 SNTAGT. V lost 8 bases and J lost 3, with 29 bases in between. The length of the CDR3 is 19 residues. The CDR3 here is CASASRGQGSSGSYNEQFF. The CDR3 DNA follows: TGTGCCAGCGCTTCTAGAGGACAGGGGAGTAGCGGGAGCTACAATGAGCAGTTCTTC.

This sequence joins TRBV7-2 and TRBJ2-7, with 9 bases fitting TRBD1. CDR1 and CDR2 from the germline V gene are SGHTA and FQGNSA. The CDR3 has 15 amino acids. The V segment lost 4 bases and the J segment 4 bases; nucleotides outside the gene matches: 8. The CDR3 spells CASSCRDRDRYEQYF. The CDR3 DNA follows: TGTGCCAGCAGCTGCCGGGACAGGGATCGGTACGAGCAGTACTTC.

The rearrangement uses TRBV20-1 and TRBJ1-6, with D tentatively TRBD1 (5 bases). CDR3 length equals 12 residues. Trimming took 3 bases from V and 11 from J, leaving 11 bases between them. The germline V gene has CDR1 DFQATT and CDR2 SNEGSKA (reference sequence). The CDR3 DNA reads TGCAGTGCTAGCTCAGGGACCCCACCCCTCCACTTT. Its protein product is CSASSGTPPLHF.

This chain uses TRBV7-9 with TRBJ1-2; D unresolved. Trimming took off 1 base at V and 6 bases at J, with 15 bases between the two ends. The germline gives CDR1 SEHNR, CDR2 FQNEAQ (reference sequence). The CDR3 extends over 15 amino acids. The chain's CDR3 is CASSLDGSWTDGYTF. Written as DNA, the CDR3 is TGTGCCAGCAGCTTAGACGGATCTTGGACGGATGGCTACACCTTC.

In this sample, this clonotype turned up a few times. This chain joins TRBV12-3 or TRBV12-4 and TRBJ2-3, with D maybe TRBD1 (6 bases). The CDR3 length is 13 residues. Deletions cut 4 bases from V and 4 bases from J, with 9 bases between. In DNA form, the CDR3 reads TGTGCCAGCAGTTCAGGGGTGGCAGATACGCAGTATTTT. Residues: CASSSGVADTQYF.

The chain recombines TRBV12-3 or TRBV12-4 with TRBJ1-1; 10 bases are shared with TRBD1. J gave up 0 bases and V 5 bases, and 12 bases lay outside the gene matches. The CDR3 length is 18 residues. CDR3 region: CASSRGLETGGMNTEAFF. CDR3 coding DNA: TGTGCCAGCAGTAGGGGGCTAGAGACAGGGGGCATGAACACTGAAGCTTTCTTT.

V usage is TRBV6-4 and J usage is TRBJ2-4, with TRBD2 matching 10 bases. The end of the DNA fits TRBJ2-7 better, so the J call may be wrong. Germline V gives CDR1 MRHNA, CDR2 SNTAGT. This CDR3 region has 15 residues. The CDR3 nucleotides read TGTGCCAGCAGTGAAGGACTAGCGGCAGTTTACGAGCAGTACTTC. Translating gives CASSEGLAAVYEQYF.

J is TRBJ2-3 and V is TRBV13; a weak D match, TRBD1 (5 bases). The CDR3 is made up of 14 amino acids. Germline assignment: CDR1 PRHDT and CDR2 FYEKMQ (reference sequence). Trimming took 8 bases from V and 3 from J, leaving 15 bases between them. The CDR3 here is CASHRQGETDTQYF. The CDR3 DNA is TGTGCCAGCCACCGCCAGGGTGAGACAGATACGCAGTATTTT.

Comment on this clonotype: A junction end diverges from the germline sequence, so it may reflect a read error. V usage is TRBV28 and J usage is TRBJ2-1; TRBD2 matches at 8 bases. Germline V gives CDR1 MDHEN, CDR2 SYDVKM. This CDR3 contains 15 residues. CDR3 sequence (DNA): TGTGCCAGCAGACCCCCTAGCGGGCGGTACAATGCGCAGTTCTTC. Its translation: CASRPPSGRYNAQFF.

J is TRBJ2-4 and V is TRBV16, with TRBD2 as a possible D gene (7 bases). The germline V gene has CDR1 KGHSY and CDR2 FQNENV. The V and J ends lost 2 bases and 2 bases respectively, with 16 bases between them. The CDR3 contains 17 residues. CDR3 nucleotides: TGTGCCAGCAGCCAAGTGGCGGGGGCTGGGTCCAAAAACATTCAGTACTTC. Translation gives CASSQVAGAGSKNIQYF. The whole variable domain, remainder taken from reference TRBV16 and TRBJ2-4, is GEEVAQTPKHLVRGEGQKAKLYCAPIKGHSYVFWYQQVLKNEFKFLISFQNENVFDETGMPKERFSAKCLPNSPCSLEIQATKLEDSAVYFCASSQVAGAGSKNIQYFGAGTRLSVL.

The sample holds many counts of this clonotype. CDR3 in amino acids: CASSLFGNEQYF. The CDR3 bases are TGTGCCAGCAGTTTATTCGGGAACGAGCAGTACTTC. J is TRBJ2-5 and V is TRBV12-3 or TRBV12-4, with a weak D call TRBD2 (5 bases). The DNA end favors TRBJ2-7, so the J call may be wrong. The CDR3 covers 12 residues.

The J gene is TRBJ2-3, the V gene TRBV3-1; D gene uncertain. The germline gives CDR1 LGHDT, CDR2 YNNKEL (reference sequence). The CDR3 spans 13 residues. Trimming took off 5 bases at V and 4 bases at J, with 10 bases between the two ends. CDR3 amino acids: CASSSPWSDTQYF. The CDR3 DNA reads as TGTGCCAGCAGCTCCCCATGGTCAGATACGCAGTATTTT.

This clonotype appeared a few times. This chain uses TRBV12-5 with TRBJ2-5, with D uncertain. The ends were cut back, 0 bases at V and 3 bases at J, with 20 bases in the middle. There are 18 residues in the CDR3. CDR1 is LGHNT and CDR2 is FRNRAP in the germline V gene. The CDR3 here is CASGLVPDLRPIKETQYF. The CDR3 DNA reads TGTGCTAGTGGTTTGGTCCCGGACCTGAGACCGATAAAAGAGACCCAGTACTTC.

The chain employs TRBV27 and TRBJ1-4; no clear D. V was trimmed by 7 bases and J by 7 bases, leaving 16 bases between them. Germline loops: CDR1 MNHEY, CDR2 SMNVEV (reference sequence). The CDR3 runs to 14 residues. This CDR3 reads CASTQGGRGEKLFF. The DNA for the CDR3 is TGTGCCAGCACTCAAGGAGGCAGAGGTGAAAAACTGTTTTTT.

The genes are TRBV13 and TRBJ2-5, with 9 positions matching TRBD2. CDR1 and CDR2 from the germline V gene are PRHDT and FYEKMQ (reference sequence). Unmatched junction bases numbered 10, after V lost 2 bases and J lost 3 bases. This CDR3 spans 17 amino acids. The CDR3 DNA sequence: TGTGCCAGCAGCTTACCTGTCTTGGCTAGCGGGAAAGAGACCCAGTACTTC. This sequence encodes CASSLPVLASGKETQYF. Complete variable domain (other parts from reference TRBV13 and TRBJ2-5): AAGVIQSPRHLIKEKRETATLKCYPIPRHDTVYWYQQGPGQDPQFLISFYEKMQSDKGSIPDRFSAQQFSDYHSELNMSSLELGDSALYFCASSLPVLASGKETQYFGPGTRLLVL.

About this clonotype: No conserved phenylalanine or tryptophan ends this CDR3, so it is likely a read error. The V call is TRBV5-1, the J call TRBJ2-5, with a tentative D call TRBD2 (6 bases). Deletions cut 0 bases from V and 5 bases from J, with 17 bases between. CDR1 and CDR2 from the germline V gene are SGHRS and YFSETQ. This CDR3 has 16 amino acids. CDR3 nucleotides: TGCGCCAGCAGCTTGGGAGTGGGAGGTGTCACTGAGACCCAGTACATC. Translation gives CASSLGVGGVTETQYI.

This clonotype was seen only once. Relative to the germline gene, one junction end is altered; a read error may explain this. The gene calls are TRBV5-6 and TRBJ2-3; 7 positions agree with TRBD1. CDR1 and CDR2 from the germline V gene are SGHDT and YYEEEE. The length of the CDR3 is 14 residues. In nucleotides, the CDR3 is TGTGCCAGCAGTTCCATTACAGGGGCAGATACGCGGTATTTT. Protein: CASSSITGADTRYF. The complete variable domain, with remaining parts taken from reference TRBV5-6 and TRBJ2-3, reads DAGVTQSPTHLIKTRGQQVTLRCSPKSGHDTVSWYQQALGQGPQFIFQYYEEEERQRGNFPDRFSGHQFPNYSSELNVNALLLGDSALYLCASSSITGADTRYFGPGTRLTVL.

This rearrangement joins TRBV7-9 to TRBJ2-5; the match to TRBD2 covers 13 bases. The CDR3 has 15 amino acids. The germline CDR1 and CDR2 sequences are SEHNR and FQNEAQ (reference sequence). With V trimmed by 0 bases and J by 13 bases, 8 bases remained unmatched. The CDR3 is CASSLATSGRRSLYF. As DNA, the CDR3 is TGTGCCAGCAGCTTAGCGACTAGCGGGAGGCGTTCTTTGTACTTC. The variable domain in full, completed from reference TRBV7-9 and TRBJ2-5, reads DTGVSQNPRHKITKRGQNVTFRCDPISEHNRLYWYRQTLGQGPEFLTYFQNEAQLEKSRLLSDRFSAERPKGSFSTLEIQRTEQGDSAMYLCASSLATSGRRSLYFGPGTRLLVL.

This clonotype has just one count. The CDR3 is CASQRDSTSGANVLTF. DNA for the CDR3: TGTGCCAGCCAGCGAGACAGTACCTCTGGGGCCAACGTCCTGACTTTC. The rearrangement links TRBV2 to TRBJ2-6; TRBD1 is a possible D gene (5 bases). Germline CDR1 and CDR2: SNHLY and FYNNEI. This CDR3 comprises 16 residues. The germline V and J ends were trimmed by 8 bases and 0 bases, with 14 bases remaining between them. Looking up the rest from reference TRBV2 and TRBJ2-6 gives the full variable domain: EPEVTQTPSHQVTQMGQEVILRCVPISNHLYFYWYRQILGQKVEFLVSFYNNEISEKSEIFDDQFSVERPDGSNFTLKIRSTKLEDSAMYFCASQRDSTSGANVLTFGAGSRLTVL.

This clonotype came up a few times. The chain joins TRBV7-2 to TRBJ2-1; TRBD2 matches 10 bases. V shed 4 bases and J 7 bases; nucleotides not matched to a gene: 7. Germline loops: CDR1 SGHTA, CDR2 FQGNSA. There are 15 residues in the CDR3. The DNA of the CDR3 is TGTGCCAGCAGCTCCCTAGCGGGAGCGGGGAATGAGCAGTTCTTC. Its translation is CASSSLAGAGNEQFF.

This clonotype came up a few times. The chain joins TRBV7-3 to TRBJ2-7; 8 nucleotides line up with TRBD1. With 5 bases clipped from V and 1 base from J, the junction kept 7 bases outside the gene matches. CDR1 and CDR2 (germline): SGHTA, FQGTGA. CDR3 length equals 15 residues. CDR3 in amino acids: CASSTQGAPSYEQYF. As DNA, the CDR3 is TGTGCCAGCAGCACTCAGGGGGCCCCGTCCTACGAGCAGTACTTC.

The chain is built from TRBV24-1 and TRBJ2-3; D uncertain. CDR1 is KGHDR, CDR2 SFDVKD, per germline. The V end lost 4 bases, the J end lost 2 bases, and 6 bases lay between the germline ends. The CDR3 spans 13 residues. This chain's CDR3 is CATSDPITDTQYF. The DNA of the CDR3 is TGTGCCACCAGTGACCCTATCACAGATACGCAGTATTTT.

The gene calls are TRBV4-2 and TRBJ2-1; 8 nucleotides align to TRBD2. The ends lost 3 bases at V and 13 bases at J; junction bases unmatched: 20. Germline V gives CDR1 LGHNA, CDR2 YNFKEQ. CDR3 length: 17 amino acids. CDR3 residues: CASSQPRGSGAKETQFF. In nucleotides, the CDR3 is TGTGCCAGCAGCCAGCCGAGGGGTAGCGGGGCTAAAGAGACCCAGTTCTTC.

The chain employs TRBV7-2 and TRBJ2-7; D ambiguous. Trimming removed 5 bases at V and 7 bases at J, with 27 bases between. Germline V gene lookup returns CDR1 SGHTA and CDR2 FQGNSA. The CDR3 contains 17 residues. The CDR3 DNA reads as TGTGCCAGCAGCCCCGGCTGGGGAATGGGATCCTACAATGAGCAGTACTTC. Translating gives CASSPGWGMGSYNEQYF.